These 4 T cell receptor beta chains came from one sample sequenced in a study of blood T cell repertoires in COVID-19. Libraries were prepared by immunoSEQ multiplex PCR; TCRdb keeps only in-frame clonotypes and omits some of them. The sample gives around 92,000 clones, roughly 89% of which show up once; 5% to 6.5% is in the top ten. The sequencing sample was made of peripheral blood. The source of these receptors is a woman older than 75 with active COVID-19.

A single count supports this clone. The CDR3 sequence is CASSLPRTGGNTIYF. The CDR3 region has the DNA TGTGCCAGCAGTCTACCACGGACAGGCGGAAACACCATATATTTT. This rearrangement joins TRBV28 to TRBJ1-3, with TRBD1 identical over 7 bases. The J segment lost 4 bases and the V segment lost 5 bases, leaving 8 bases of the junction unmatched. This CDR3 region has 15 residues. Germline CDR1 reads MDHEN; CDR2 reads SYDVKM.

Points on this clone: At one end the junction does not follow the germline gene, possibly because of a read error. This chain uses TRBV7-9 with TRBJ2-7; maybe TRBD1 (5 bases). Germline assignment: CDR1 SEHNR and CDR2 FQNEAQ (reference sequence). This CDR3 contains 10 residues. The CDR3 loop reads CASRLTDPNF. CDR3 bases: TGTGCCAGCAGATTGACAGATCCCAACTTC.

V and J are TRBV28 and TRBJ2-7; D uncertain. Germline V gives CDR1 MDHEN, CDR2 SYDVKM. With 2 bases removed from V and 6 bases from J, the gap between germline ends came to 8 bases. The CDR3 contains 12 residues. This CDR3 is CASSLSHGEQYF. CDR3 coding DNA: TGTGCCAGCAGTTTAAGCCACGGCGAGCAGTACTTC. Combining the CDR3 with reference TRBV28 and TRBJ2-7 gives the whole variable domain DVKVTQSSRYLVKRTGEKVFLECVQDMDHENMFWYRQDPGLGLRLIYFSYDVKMKEKGDIPEGYSVSREKKERFSLILESASTNQTSMYLCASSLSHGEQYFGPGTRLTVT.

The chain recombines TRBV19 with TRBJ2-1; D possibly corresponds to TRBD2 (5 bases). The germline V gene encodes CDR1 LNHDA and CDR2 SQIVND (reference sequence). The CDR3 is 15 amino acids. V was pared by 4 bases and J by 2 bases, with 12 bases between. CDR3 in amino acids: CASSRAVAPYNEQFF. The CDR3 region has the DNA TGTGCCAGTAGTAGAGCGGTAGCCCCCTACAATGAGCAGTTCTTC. Complete variable domain (other parts from reference TRBV19 and TRBJ2-1): DGGITQSPKYLFRKEGQNVTLSCEQNLNHDAMYWYRQDPGQGLRLIYYSQIVNDFQKGDIAEGYSVSREKKESFPLTVTSAQKNPTAFYLCASSRAVAPYNEQFFGPGTRLTVL.